This TCR beta chain originates from a study of T-cell reconstitution after alpha-beta-depleted transplantation in children. This sample's TCRbeta library carried unique molecular identifier barcodes. TCRdb fed the PCR reads into MiXCR, producing one record per CDR3 protein. This repertoire shows approximately 640,000 distinct CDR3 sequences, approximately 15% found once; its top ten account for around 0.96%. This clonotype was seen many times. The V end lost 1 base, the J end lost 5 bases, and 11 bases lay between the germline ends. Per the germline V gene, CDR1 is SGHAT and CDR2 is FQNNGV. The CDR3 length is 14 residues.

The genes are TRBV11-2 and TRBJ2-5; D not resolved. This TCR was sampled from a human donor who donated a stem cell graft to a child with acute myeloid leukemia. Sequences were derived from PBMCs from the stem cell graft donor, sampled from the stem cell graft. CDR3 protein: CASSLGQKWETQYF. Here the CDR3 DNA reads TGTGCCAGCAGCTTAGGACAAAAGTGGGAGACCCAGTACTTC.